The 3 T cell receptor beta chains given below trace back to one sample, sequenced in a study of blood T cell repertoires in COVID-19. Here immunoSEQ multiplex PCR was the method, and the copy in TCRdb shows in-frame clones only, minus some. Of fewer than 350,000 clones detected, approximately 92% appear once; the ten largest clones hold 6% to 7%. Source material: peripheral blood. The receptor source for this set is a woman in her 30s with COVID-19, enrolled during active disease.

This clone has a single count. The J gene is TRBJ1-1, the V gene TRBV2; maybe TRBD1 (6 bases). The germline V gene has CDR1 SNHLY and CDR2 FYNNEI. V was cut by 4 bases and J by 4 bases, with 13 bases left in between. This CDR3 is 14 amino acids long. CDR3 coding DNA: TGTGCCAGCAGTGTGGGGGGGGCTATCACTGAAGCTTTCTTT. It is translated as CASSVGGAITEAFF.

V gene TRBV7-2 combines with J gene TRBJ2-7; 7 bases are shared with TRBD1. The length of the CDR3 is 14 residues. Germline CDR1 and CDR2: SGHTA and FQGNSA. V lost 1 base to trimming and J lost 3 bases; unmatched junction nucleotides: 3. CDR3 amino acids: CASSLDSGGYEQYF. CDR3 bases: TGTGCCAGCAGCTTAGATTCAGGGGGCTACGAGCAGTACTTC.

The chain links TRBV19 to TRBJ1-5; D is possibly TRBD1 (6 bases). The CDR3 loop spans 15 amino acids. The V and J ends lost 3 bases and 3 bases respectively, with 12 bases between them. Germline V gene data show CDR1 as LNHDA and CDR2 as SQIVND (reference sequence). The CDR3 protein is CASSIKRTANQPQHF. The DNA of the CDR3 is TGTGCCAGTAGTATTAAAAGGACAGCCAATCAGCCCCAGCATTTT. Drawing the rest from reference TRBV19 and TRBJ1-5, the complete variable domain is DGGITQSPKYLFRKEGQNVTLSCEQNLNHDAMYWYRQDPGQGLRLIYYSQIVNDFQKGDIAEGYSVSREKKESFPLTVTSAQKNPTAFYLCASSIKRTANQPQHFGDGTRLSIL.